This T cell receptor (beta chain) derives from a study of CD8+CD57+ T cells in acquired aplastic anemia (dated by TCRdb to the late 2010s). Concerning the study at large: A mean of about 3 ug of DNA, ranging from roughly 0.18 to 30 ug, was extracted from sorted CD4+ and CD8+ cells. CD8+CD57+ expansion was defined as frequency above the mean frequency observed in healthy subjects.

Expansion of CD8+CD57+ cells had been shown by flow cytometry in the patients chosen for sequencing. Every patient had severe acquired aplastic anemia, diagnosed using the International Study of Aplastic Anemia and Agranulocytosis and Camitta criteria. No therapy had been received by the patients at the time of blood sampling. In the study, sorted CD4+ and CD8+ blood T cells from patients with severe aplastic anemia and from healthy subjects underwent deep sequencing of TCR repertoires. Patients were enrolled in the USA under clinicaltrials.gov protocols 00001620, 01623167, 00001397, 00071045, 00081523 and 00961064. Ficoll-Paque density gradient centrifugation was used to isolate peripheral blood mononuclear cells. CD4+ and CD8+ T cells were sorted by FACS or magnetic beads before DNA extraction. Beyond this particular receptor, the publication reports: Patients and healthy controls showed no significant difference in CD8+ Simpson's diversity (P=0.060). Approximately 31 CD8+ CDR3 sequences were found in both patients and controls but appeared to be highly expressed in patients and within the immunodominant clones of the patients.

Genomic DNA was used as template for profiling of TCR beta VDJ combinations and CDR3 sequences. TCR repertoire sequencing was run on an Illumina HiSeq 2000. On the authors' methods: Repertoire assessment relied on Simpson's diversity index, CDR3 size and DJ length profiles, and TRBV/TRBJ rearrangement plots. Whichever DNA sequence was most abundant in the deep sequencing data was defined as the immunodominant clone. CDR3 amino acid sequences were screened for sharing across subjects and were compared with published repertoires and the VDJdb database. In TCRdb, the public reads were trimmed at Q25 with fastp and aligned with MiXCR, with productive beta chains retained. A single entry per CDR3 protein holds the most common genes and DNA from its merged rows. What appears here as the V and J calls and clone size reflects TCRdb's work, not the paper's. The sample table shows roughly 500,000 distinct CDR3 sequences, and over 25% are seen once. The biggest ten clones account for less than 0.85% of the sample.

This clonotype was seen ten or more times. Its antigen is currently not known. No much larger clonotype is one base removed from it; base qualities were not supplied. The CDR3, from cysteine to phenylalanine, totals 15 residues. Just CDR3 DNA is preserved here, 45 bases in frame from base 1. V ends up 8 bases short and J 3 bases short, with an unmatched junction base count of 9. CDR1 and CDR2, looked up from the germline V gene, are KGHDR and SFDVKD. The TCR was taken from a human donor with aplastic anemia. Sample: sorted CD4+, CD8+, or CD8+CD57+ T cells (not recorded which) from PBMCs. Recombination joined TRBV24-1 with TRBJ2-3; 8 of the junction bases match TRBD2. The nucleotide sequence is given as TGTGCCACCACAGCGGGGGCTAAGGAGACAGATACGCAGTATTTT. Its protein reads: CATTAGAKETDTQYF.